This T cell receptor (beta chain) stems from a study of cytomegalovirus exposure and HLA in healthy donors. Study-level findings and limits: Altogether, some 160 TCR beta chains were recorded as cytomegalovirus-associated.

Looked up from germline, CDR1 is MNHEY and CDR2 is SMNVEV (reference sequence). The CDR3 totals 15 residues. The V and J ends lost 0 bases and 2 bases, in that order; junction bases with no gene match: 2. Concerning this clone: No antigen is known for it.

60 Vbeta and 13 Jbeta primers were used in PCR. This table comes from immunoSEQ multiplex PCR, and its TCRdb copy is limited to in-frame clones, with some not included. The repertoire holds 130,000 to 150,000 clones, 78% seen once, with around 3% in the top ten. The donors comprised healthy bone marrow donors. The receptor was derived from a female donor in good health and CMV-seronegative. The chain carries TRBV27 and TRBJ2-7; the match to TRBD2 covers 9 bases. Sequenced input: PBMCs. Here the CDR3 reads CASSLSSSGAYEQYF. In DNA, the CDR3 is TGTGCCAGCAGTTTATCTTCTAGCGGGGCCTACGAGCAGTACTTC.